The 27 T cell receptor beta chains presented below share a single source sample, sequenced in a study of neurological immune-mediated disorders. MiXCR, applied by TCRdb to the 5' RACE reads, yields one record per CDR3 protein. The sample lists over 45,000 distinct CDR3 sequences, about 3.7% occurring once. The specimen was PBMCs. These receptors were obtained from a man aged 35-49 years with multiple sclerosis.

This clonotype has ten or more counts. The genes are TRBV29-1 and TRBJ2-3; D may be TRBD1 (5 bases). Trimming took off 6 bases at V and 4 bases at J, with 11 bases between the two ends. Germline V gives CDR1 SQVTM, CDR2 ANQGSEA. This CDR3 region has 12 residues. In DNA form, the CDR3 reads TGCAGCGTCGTCGTGACAGCAGATACGCAGTATTTT. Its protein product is CSVVVTADTQYF.

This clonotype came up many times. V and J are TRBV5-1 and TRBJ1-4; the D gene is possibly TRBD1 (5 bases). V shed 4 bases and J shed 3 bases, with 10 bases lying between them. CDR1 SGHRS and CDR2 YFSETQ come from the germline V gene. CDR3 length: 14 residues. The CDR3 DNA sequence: TGCGCCAGCAGCGAGGGACCGGCTAATGAAAAACTGTTTTTT. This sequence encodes CASSEGPANEKLFF. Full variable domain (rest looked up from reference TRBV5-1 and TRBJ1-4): KAGVTQTPRYLIKTRGQQVTLSCSPISGHRSVSWYQQTPGQGLQFLFEYFSETQRNKGNFPGRFSGRQFSNSRSEMNVSTLELGDSALYLCASSEGPANEKLFFGSGTQLSVL.

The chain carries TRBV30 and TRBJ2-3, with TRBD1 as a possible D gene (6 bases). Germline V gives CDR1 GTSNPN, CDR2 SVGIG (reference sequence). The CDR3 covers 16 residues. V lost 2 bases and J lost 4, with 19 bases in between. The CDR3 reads CAWSPNIHSGADTQYF. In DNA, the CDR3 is TGTGCCTGGAGTCCTAATATCCACTCAGGGGCAGATACGCAGTATTTT. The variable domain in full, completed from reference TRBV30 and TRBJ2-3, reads SQTIHQWPATLVQPVGSPLSLECTVEGTSNPNLYWYRQAAGRGLQLLFYSVGIGQISSEVPQNLSASRPQDRQFILSSKKLLLSDSGFYLCAWSPNIHSGADTQYFGPGTRLTVL.

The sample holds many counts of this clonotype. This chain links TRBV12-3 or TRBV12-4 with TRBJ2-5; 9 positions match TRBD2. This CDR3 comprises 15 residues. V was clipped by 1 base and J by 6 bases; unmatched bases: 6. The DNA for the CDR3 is TGTGCCAGCAGTTTAGGGGCTAGCGGGGAACAGACCCAGTACTTC. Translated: CASSLGASGEQTQYF.

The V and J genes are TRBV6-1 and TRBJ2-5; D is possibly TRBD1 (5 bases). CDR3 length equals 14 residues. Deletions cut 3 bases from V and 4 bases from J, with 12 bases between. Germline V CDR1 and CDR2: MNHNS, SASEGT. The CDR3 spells CASSEGPYGETQYF. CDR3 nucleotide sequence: TGTGCCAGCAGTGAGGGGCCCTACGGAGAGACCCAGTACTTC.

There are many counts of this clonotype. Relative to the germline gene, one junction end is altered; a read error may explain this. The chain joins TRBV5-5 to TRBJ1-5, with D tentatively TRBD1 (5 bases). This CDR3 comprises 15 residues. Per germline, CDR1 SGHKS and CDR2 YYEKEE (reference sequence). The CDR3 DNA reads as TGTGCCAGCAGCCCCTTTGGGGGGGAAAGTCAGCCCCAGAATTTT. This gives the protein CASSPFGGESQPQNF.

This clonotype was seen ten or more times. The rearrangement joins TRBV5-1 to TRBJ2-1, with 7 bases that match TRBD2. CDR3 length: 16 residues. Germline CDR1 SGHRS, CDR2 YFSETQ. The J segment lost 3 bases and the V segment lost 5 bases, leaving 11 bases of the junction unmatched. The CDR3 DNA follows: TGCGCCAGCAGGGGCGAGGGGACTACTAACTACAATGAGCAGTTCTTC. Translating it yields CASRGEGTTNYNEQFF.

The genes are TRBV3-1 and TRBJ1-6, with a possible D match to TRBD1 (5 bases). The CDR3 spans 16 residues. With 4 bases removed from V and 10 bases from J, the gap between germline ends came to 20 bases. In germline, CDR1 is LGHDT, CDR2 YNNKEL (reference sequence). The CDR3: CASSPNSGGRKSPLHF. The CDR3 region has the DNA TGTGCCAGCAGCCCCAATTCCGGGGGTAGGAAATCACCCCTCCACTTT.

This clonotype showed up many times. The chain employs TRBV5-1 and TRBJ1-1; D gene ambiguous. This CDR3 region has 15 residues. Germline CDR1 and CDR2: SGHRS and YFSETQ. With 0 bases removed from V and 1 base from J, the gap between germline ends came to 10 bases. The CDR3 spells CASSLGYIGNTEAFF. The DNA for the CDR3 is TGCGCCAGCAGCTTGGGATACATCGGGAACACTGAAGCTTTCTTT.

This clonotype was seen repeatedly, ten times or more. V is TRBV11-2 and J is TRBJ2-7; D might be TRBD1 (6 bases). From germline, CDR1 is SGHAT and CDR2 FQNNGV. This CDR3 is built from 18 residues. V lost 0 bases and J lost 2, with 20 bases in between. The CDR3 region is CASSLDFPGQLGTYEQYF. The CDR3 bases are TGTGCCAGCAGCTTAGATTTCCCCGGACAGTTGGGAACCTACGAGCAGTACTTC. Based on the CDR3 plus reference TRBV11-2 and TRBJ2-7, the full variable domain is EAGVAQSPRYKIIEKRQSVAFWCNPISGHATLYWYQQILGQGPKLLIQFQNNGVVDDSQLPKDRFSAERLKGVDSTLKIQPAKLEDSAVYLCASSLDFPGQLGTYEQYFGPGTRLTVT.

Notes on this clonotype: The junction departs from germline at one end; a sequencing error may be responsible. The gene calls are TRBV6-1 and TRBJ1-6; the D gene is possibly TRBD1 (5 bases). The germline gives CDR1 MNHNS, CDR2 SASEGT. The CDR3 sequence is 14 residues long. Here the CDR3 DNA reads TGTGCCAGCAGTGAATCAGGGATTAGTTCACCCCTCAACTTT. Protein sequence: CASSESGISSPLNF.

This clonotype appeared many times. CDR3 in amino acids: CSAIRVTGINQPQHF. CDR3 nucleotides: TGCAGTGCGATCCGGGTCACAGGGATAAATCAGCCCCAGCATTTT. The chain is built from TRBV20-1 and TRBJ1-5; TRBD1 might be the D (6 bases). Per the germline V gene, CDR1 is DFQATT and CDR2 is SNEGSKA (reference sequence). With 6 bases removed from V and 4 bases from J, the gap between germline ends came to 19 bases. This CDR3 contains 15 residues.

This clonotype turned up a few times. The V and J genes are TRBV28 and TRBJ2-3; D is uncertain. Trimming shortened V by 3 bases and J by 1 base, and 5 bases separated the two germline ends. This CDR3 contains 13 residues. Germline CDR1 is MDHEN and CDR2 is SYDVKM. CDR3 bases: TGTGCCAGCAGTTTCAAGGGCACAGATACGCAGTATTTT. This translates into CASSFKGTDTQYF.

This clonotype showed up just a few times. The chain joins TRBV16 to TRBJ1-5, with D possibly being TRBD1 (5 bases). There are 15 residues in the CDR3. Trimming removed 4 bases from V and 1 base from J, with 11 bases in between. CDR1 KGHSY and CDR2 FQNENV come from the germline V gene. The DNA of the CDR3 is TGTGCCAGCAGCCGGGCAGGGCGAAGCAATCAGCCCCAGCATTTT. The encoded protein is CASSRAGRSNQPQHF.

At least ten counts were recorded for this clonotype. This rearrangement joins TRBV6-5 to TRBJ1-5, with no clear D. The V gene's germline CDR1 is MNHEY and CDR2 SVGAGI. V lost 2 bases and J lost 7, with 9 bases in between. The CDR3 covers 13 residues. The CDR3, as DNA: TGTGCCAGCAGTTACAGTCGGGAACAGCCCCAGCATTTT. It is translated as CASSYSREQPQHF.

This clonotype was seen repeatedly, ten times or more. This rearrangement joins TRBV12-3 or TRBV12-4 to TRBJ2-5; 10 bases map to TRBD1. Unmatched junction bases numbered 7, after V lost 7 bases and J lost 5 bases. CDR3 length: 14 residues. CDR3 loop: CASTPTGGSETQYF. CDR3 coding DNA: TGTGCCAGCACCCCGACAGGGGGCTCGGAGACCCAGTACTTC.

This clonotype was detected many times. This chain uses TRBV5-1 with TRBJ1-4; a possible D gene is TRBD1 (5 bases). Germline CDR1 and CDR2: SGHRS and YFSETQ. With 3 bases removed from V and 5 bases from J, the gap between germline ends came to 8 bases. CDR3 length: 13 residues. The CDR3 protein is CASSSQANEKLFF. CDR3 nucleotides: TGCGCCAGCAGCTCACAGGCCAATGAAAAACTGTTTTTT.

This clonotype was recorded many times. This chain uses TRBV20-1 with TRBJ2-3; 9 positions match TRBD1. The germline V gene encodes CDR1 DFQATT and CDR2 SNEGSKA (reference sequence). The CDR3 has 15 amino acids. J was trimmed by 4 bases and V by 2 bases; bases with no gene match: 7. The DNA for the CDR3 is TGCAGTGCTAGAACGGGACAGGGCAGTCCAGATACGCAGTATTTT. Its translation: CSARTGQGSPDTQYF.

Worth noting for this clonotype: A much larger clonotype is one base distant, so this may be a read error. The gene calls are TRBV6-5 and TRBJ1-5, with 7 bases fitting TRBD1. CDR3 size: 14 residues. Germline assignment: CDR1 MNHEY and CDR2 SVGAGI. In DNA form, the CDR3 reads TGTGCCAGCAGAACGACAGGGAGTAATCAGCCCCAGAATTTT. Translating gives CASRTTGSNQPQNF.

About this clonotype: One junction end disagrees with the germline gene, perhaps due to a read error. In nucleotides, the CDR3 is TGTGCCAGCAGTGAAGTGGGGGTCAGTTCACCCCTCAACTTT. It encodes CASSEVGVSSPLNF. The chain is built from TRBV2 and TRBJ1-6; perhaps TRBD1 as D (5 bases). The CDR3 is 14 amino acids. CDR1 and CDR2 (germline): SNHLY, FYNNEI.

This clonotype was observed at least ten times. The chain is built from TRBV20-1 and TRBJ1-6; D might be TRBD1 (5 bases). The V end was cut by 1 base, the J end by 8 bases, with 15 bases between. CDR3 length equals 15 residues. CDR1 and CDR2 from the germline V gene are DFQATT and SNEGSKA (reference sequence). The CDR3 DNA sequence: TGCAGTGCTAGAGCGGGGGATACAAGCTATTCACCCCTCCACTTT. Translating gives CSARAGDTSYSPLHF.

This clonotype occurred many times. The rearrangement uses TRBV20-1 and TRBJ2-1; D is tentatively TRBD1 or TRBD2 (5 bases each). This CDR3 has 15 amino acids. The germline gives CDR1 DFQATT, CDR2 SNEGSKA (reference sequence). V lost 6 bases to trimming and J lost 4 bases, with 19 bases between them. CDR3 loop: CSAPRVGEFYNEQFF. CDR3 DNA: TGCAGTGCCCCTAGGGTGGGGGAGTTTTACAATGAGCAGTTCTTC.

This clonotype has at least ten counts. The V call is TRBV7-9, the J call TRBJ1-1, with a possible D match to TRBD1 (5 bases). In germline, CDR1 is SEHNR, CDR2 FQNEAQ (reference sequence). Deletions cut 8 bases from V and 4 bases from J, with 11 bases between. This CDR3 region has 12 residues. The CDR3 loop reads CASGAPSTEAFF. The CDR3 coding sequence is TGTGCCAGCGGGGCCCCCAGCACTGAAGCTTTCTTT.

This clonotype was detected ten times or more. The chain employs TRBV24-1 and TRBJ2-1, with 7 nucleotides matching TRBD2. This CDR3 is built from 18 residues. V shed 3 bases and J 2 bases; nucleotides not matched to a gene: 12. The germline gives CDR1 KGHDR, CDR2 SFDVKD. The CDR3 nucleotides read TGTGCCACCAGTGATCCTGGGGGAGGGTCGGGGACCTACAATGAGCAGTTCTTC. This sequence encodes CATSDPGGGSGTYNEQFF.

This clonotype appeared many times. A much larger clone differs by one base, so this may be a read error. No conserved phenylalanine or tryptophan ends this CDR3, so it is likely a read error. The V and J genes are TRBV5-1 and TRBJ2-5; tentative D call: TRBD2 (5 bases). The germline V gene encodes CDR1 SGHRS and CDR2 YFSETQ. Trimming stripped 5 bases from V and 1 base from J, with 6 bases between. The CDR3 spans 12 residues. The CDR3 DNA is TGCGCCAGCAGTGGGAGCCAAGAGACCCAGTACTGC. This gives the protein CASSGSQETQYC.

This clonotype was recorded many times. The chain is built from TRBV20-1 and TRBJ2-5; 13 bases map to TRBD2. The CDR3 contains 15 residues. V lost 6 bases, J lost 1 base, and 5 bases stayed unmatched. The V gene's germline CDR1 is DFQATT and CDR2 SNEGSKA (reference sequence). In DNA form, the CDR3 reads TGCAGTGCACAGACTAGCGGGGGGATCCAAGAGACCCAGTACTTC. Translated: CSAQTSGGIQETQYF.

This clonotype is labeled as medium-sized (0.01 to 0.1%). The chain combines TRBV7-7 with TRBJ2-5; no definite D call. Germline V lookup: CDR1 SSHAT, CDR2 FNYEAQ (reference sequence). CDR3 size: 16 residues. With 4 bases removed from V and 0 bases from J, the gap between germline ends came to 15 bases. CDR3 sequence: CASSSGRTLNQETQYF. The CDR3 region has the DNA TGTGCCAGCAGCTCCGGGCGGACCCTTAACCAAGAGACCCAGTACTTC. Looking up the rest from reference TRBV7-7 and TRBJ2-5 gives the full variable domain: GAGVSQSPRYKVTKRGQDVTLRCDPISSHATLYWYQQALGQGPEFLTYFNYEAQPDKSGLPSDRFSAERPEGSISTLTIQRTEQRDSAMYRCASSSGRTLNQETQYFGPGTRLLVL.